This T cell receptor (beta chain) emerged from a study of blood T cell repertoires in COVID-19. Study in general: PBMCs, B-cell-depleted T cells, or T cells were the source of the cDNA or gDNA that made up the material.

This clone was seen once. This table comes from immunoSEQ multiplex PCR, and its TCRdb copy is limited to in-frame clones, with some not included. The data contain approximately 350,000 clones, over 75% of them singletons. From germline, CDR1 is MGHDK and CDR2 SYGVNS. After removal of 2 bases from V and 6 bases from J, the junction contained 10 bases not matched to a gene. CDR3 length equals 16 residues. In terms of age and location, participants ranged from roughly 18 to 100 years and lived in about two dozen US areas. Allocation to cohorts depended on clinical history reported by the participants. Either two negative PCRs, clearance, or symptom resolution qualified Cohort 3 donors as recovered.

The chain couples TRBV25-1 to TRBJ2-7; 10 nucleotides line up with TRBD2. Sequencing was done on a sample of PBMCs or T cells enriched from blood (not recorded which). This sequence originates from a man in his late teens or twenties who had recovered from COVID-19. The CDR3 here is CASSEMPLAGVVEQYF. CDR3 nucleotides: TGTGCCAGCAGTGAAATGCCCCTAGCGGGAGTGGTCGAGCAGTACTTC.